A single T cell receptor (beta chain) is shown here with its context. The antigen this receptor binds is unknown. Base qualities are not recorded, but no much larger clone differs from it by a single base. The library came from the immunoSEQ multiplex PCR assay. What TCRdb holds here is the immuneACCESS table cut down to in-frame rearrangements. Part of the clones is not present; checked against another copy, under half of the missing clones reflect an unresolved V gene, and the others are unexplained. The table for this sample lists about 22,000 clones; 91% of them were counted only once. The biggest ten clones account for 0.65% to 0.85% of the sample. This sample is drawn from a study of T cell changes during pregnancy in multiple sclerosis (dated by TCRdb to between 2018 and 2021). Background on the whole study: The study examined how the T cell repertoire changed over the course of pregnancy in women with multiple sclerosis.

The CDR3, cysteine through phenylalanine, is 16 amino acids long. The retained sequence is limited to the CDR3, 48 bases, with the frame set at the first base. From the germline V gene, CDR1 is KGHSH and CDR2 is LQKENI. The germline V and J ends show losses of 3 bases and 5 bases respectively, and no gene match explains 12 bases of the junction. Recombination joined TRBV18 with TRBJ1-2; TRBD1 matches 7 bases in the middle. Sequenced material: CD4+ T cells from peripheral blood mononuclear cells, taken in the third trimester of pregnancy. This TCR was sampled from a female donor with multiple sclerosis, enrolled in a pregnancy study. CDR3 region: CASSPQINRGSYGYTF. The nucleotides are TGTGCCAGCTCACCCCAGATCAACAGGGGCTCGTATGGCTACACCTTC.